This T cell receptor beta chain was captured in a study of tumor-infiltrating lymphocytes in primary liver carcinoma. The authors made TCR beta cDNA from 500 to 600 ng total RNA with a constant-region primer. Each TCR beta library was derived from three nested multiplex PCR rounds that employed slightly modified ARM-PCR. Amplification in the first two PCR rounds was performed using TRBV1-TRBV30 forward primers and a C-beta reverse primer for 10 cycles each. TCRdb recomputed calls from the multiplex PCR reads with MiXCR, one row per CDR3 protein. This sample has some 30,000 distinct CDR3 sequences, with around 66% found just once. This clonotype was detected once. One end of the junction fails to match germline, which may point to a read error. Joint extraction of RNA and DNA used roughly 17-32 mg of bulk tissue that was unsorted. This CDR3 is built from 19 residues. Germline V gene data show CDR1 as LGHNA and CDR2 as YSLEER.

Sequenced material: liver tumor tissue from sampling region 3. Subset meaning: tumor region T3, left-lateral pole. The J gene is TRBJ2-2, the V gene TRBV4-3; D may be TRBD2 (6 bases). The receptor was isolated from a woman aged 25 to 39 with primary liver carcinoma and hepatitis B virus infection. CDR3 loop: CTSSVLAGGPRSNTGEVFF. The CDR3 DNA follows: TGCACCAGCAGCGTACTAGCTGGAGGGCCCCGTTCGAACACCGGGGAGGTGTTTTTT.